The 19 T cell receptor beta chains listed next were all sequenced from one sample in a study of Graves' ophthalmopathy and Graves' hyperthyroidism. The authors amplified TCR beta CDR3 regions, and they did so from RNA transcripts for repertoire sequencing. Second-round multiplex PCR followed a first-round RT-PCR using HTBI primers. TCRdb redid the calling of the multiplex PCR reads with MiXCR, one entry per CDR3 protein. The repertoire has around 1,000,000 distinct CDR3 sequences, 35% to 40% of them found once; the top ten carry over 8.5%. The source material was peripheral blood or thyroid tissue (not recorded which). All receptors come from an adult man with Graves' hyperthyroidism.

Concerning this clonotype itself: In this CDR3 the conserved last residue, phenylalanine or tryptophan, is missing, so a read error is likely. Because the CDR3's place on the DNA is in doubt, the DNA is left out and the CDR3 is given as listed by TCRdb. The chain has TRBV29-1 and TRBJ2-7; the table assigns TRBD1, which was not confirmed against the DNA. The CDR3 totals 9 residues, both ends included. Germline lookup yields CDR1 SQVTM and CDR2 ANQGSEA. The CDR3 protein is CSVEEGPYY.

This clonotype showed up many times. The chain has TRBV2 and TRBJ2-7; 7 bases map to TRBD1. Per the germline V gene, CDR1 is SNHLY and CDR2 is FYNNEI. This CDR3 region has 14 residues. V lost 7 bases and J lost 2; bases outside the gene matches: 8. DNA for the CDR3: TGTGCCAGCACTGGGACAGCTTCCACCTACGAGCAGTACTTC. Translation gives CASTGTASTYEQYF.

This clonotype was counted ten times or more. The rearrangement links TRBV19 to TRBJ1-5; D unresolved. Germline CDR1 LNHDA, CDR2 SQIVND (reference sequence). This CDR3 comprises 18 residues. The V gene lost 7 bases and the J gene lost 0 bases, with 22 bases spanning the gap. The CDR3 loop reads CASTASGGGTDSNQPQHF. The CDR3 DNA sequence: TGTGCCAGTACGGCCAGCGGAGGAGGAACGGATAGCAATCAGCCCCAGCATTTT.

The table lists this clonotype with many counts. The chain uses TRBV19 and TRBJ2-5, with D uncertain. V was trimmed by 10 bases and J by 2 bases, leaving 17 bases between them. The CDR3 has 14 amino acids. From germline, CDR1 is LNHDA and CDR2 SQIVND (reference sequence). Here the CDR3 DNA reads TGTGCCACCGCGACCCGTGGTCGGCAAGAGACCCAGTACTTC. It specifies CATATRGRQETQYF.

V gene TRBV10-3 combines with J gene TRBJ2-7; D uncertain. This CDR3 comprises 11 residues. Trimming left V 5 bases short and J 2 bases short, with 4 bases between. The germline V gene encodes CDR1 ENHRY and CDR2 SYGVKD. CDR3 loop: CAISKAYEQYF. The CDR3 DNA sequence: TGTGCCATCAGTAAGGCCTACGAGCAGTACTTC.

This clonotype was seen many times. CDR3 loop: CSVEDELAGWETQYF. CDR3 DNA sequence: TGCAGCGTTGAAGATGAACTAGCGGGGTGGGAGACCCAGTACTTC. The chain is built from TRBV29-1 and TRBJ2-5; 10 positions agree with TRBD2. V gave up 0 bases and J gave up 5 bases; unmatched junction bases: 6. CDR1 and CDR2 from the germline V gene are SQVTM and ANQGSEA. This CDR3 is 15 amino acids long.

This clonotype was seen at least ten times. The V gene is TRBV10-2, the J gene TRBJ1-1, with D hard to call. The CDR3 has 15 amino acids. CDR1 and CDR2 (germline): WSHSY, SAAADI. V lost 3 bases and J lost 1, with 12 bases in between. For the CDR3, the DNA is TGCGCCAGCAGTGAAGGGAAACATACGAACACTGAAGCTTTCTTT. It translates to CASSEGKHTNTEAFF.

This clonotype was detected only a few times. The rearrangement joins TRBV29-1 to TRBJ1-2; no definite D call. The CDR3 length is 13 residues. With 1 base removed from V and 4 bases from J, the gap between germline ends came to 10 bases. The germline CDR1 and CDR2 sequences are SQVTM and ANQGSEA. CDR3 in amino acids: CSVEGRQFYGYTF. The CDR3 DNA reads as TGCAGCGTTGAAGGCAGGCAGTTCTATGGCTACACCTTC.

The CDR3 here is CASSSRGSLAGANVLTF. As DNA, the CDR3 is TGTGCCAGCAGCTCCAGGGGAAGTTTGGCTGGGGCCAACGTCCTGACTTTC. The chain has TRBV12-3 or TRBV12-4 and TRBJ2-6, with D possibly TRBD1 on 6 matching bases. Trimming left V 6 bases short and J 2 bases short, with 17 bases between. The CDR3 extends over 17 amino acids.

The chain couples TRBV7-8 to TRBJ1-5; possible D gene TRBD1, 5 bases. The germline V gene encodes CDR1 SGHVS and CDR2 FQNEAQ. CDR3 length: 15 residues. V dropped 1 base and J dropped 11 bases, with 18 bases sitting between them. CDR3 sequence reads: CASSLDPLAGGTQHF. The CDR3 coding sequence is TGTGCCAGCAGCTTAGACCCCCTAGCGGGGGGGACCCAGCATTTT.

This chain joins TRBV15 and TRBJ2-6; 7 nucleotides match TRBD1. This CDR3 is built from 16 residues. Germline CDR1 and CDR2: LNHNV and YYDKDF (reference sequence). The junction had 8 bases not matched to a gene; V was cut back by 8 bases and J by 1 base. The CDR3 region has the DNA TGTGCCACCCGTCGACAGGGTACTTCTGGGGCCAACGTCCTGACTTTC. It encodes CATRRQGTSGANVLTF. The variable domain in full, completed from reference TRBV15 and TRBJ2-6, reads DAMVIQNPRYQVTQFGKPVTLSCSQTLNHNVMYWYQQKSSQAPKLLFHYYDKDFNNEADTPDNFQSRRPNTSFCFLDIRSPGLGDTAMYLCATRRQGTSGANVLTFGAGSRLTVL.

The rearrangement links TRBV9 to TRBJ2-7; 7 bases map to TRBD2. This CDR3 region has 14 residues. Germline assignment: CDR1 SGDLS and CDR2 YYNGEE. The junction had 4 bases not matched to a gene; V was cut back by 2 bases and J by 2 bases. CDR3: CASSVVAGAYEQYF. The CDR3 region has the DNA TGTGCCAGCAGCGTTGTCGCGGGGGCCTACGAGCAGTACTTC.

The V gene is TRBV2, the J gene TRBJ1-4; D gene ambiguous. The V gene's germline CDR1 is SNHLY and CDR2 FYNNEI. Trimming pared 1 base from V and 6 bases from J, leaving 3 bases between. CDR3 length: 12 residues. CDR3 residues: CASSEDYEKLFF. CDR3 in DNA: TGTGCCAGCAGTGAAGATTATGAAAAACTGTTTTTT.

This clonotype showed up many times. This rearrangement joins TRBV7-8 to TRBJ2-6; no clear D. CDR3 size: 17 residues. Germline CDR1 and CDR2: SGHVS and FQNEAQ. V lost 5 bases, J lost 1 base, and 15 bases lay in between. CDR3 DNA: TGTGCCAGCAGCCGCCAGCCTCACAGTTCTGGGGCCAACGTCCTGACTTTC. Translation gives CASSRQPHSSGANVLTF.

This clonotype was counted a few times. The V call is TRBV6-6, the J call TRBJ1-5, with D hard to call. The germline CDR1 and CDR2 sequences are MNHNY and SVGAGI (reference sequence). The V end was cut by 1 base, the J end by 6 bases, with 10 bases between. The CDR3 contains 14 residues. CDR3 sequence (DNA): TGTGCCAGCAGTTACTTGGCAGAACGTCAGCCCCAGCATTTT. Amino acids: CASSYLAERQPQHF.

The chain is built from TRBV10-2 and TRBJ2-3; weak D call: TRBD2 (5 bases). CDR1 and CDR2 (germline): WSHSY, SAAADI. The CDR3 has 18 residues. V was trimmed by 5 bases and J by 2 bases, leaving 23 bases between them. The CDR3 coding sequence is TGCGCCAGCAGTTACAATATACAGCTATACGGGGACACAGATACGCAGTATTTT. This codes for CASSYNIQLYGDTDTQYF.

This clonotype was detected ten times or more. The CDR3 coding sequence is TGTGCCACCAGCAGAGATCGAGGGGAGCTGTTTTTT. Residues: CATSRDRGELFF. This chain uses TRBV15 with TRBJ2-2; D remains unclear. The germline gives CDR1 LNHNV, CDR2 YYDKDF (reference sequence). There are 12 residues in the CDR3. V was shortened by 0 bases and J by 8 bases, with 4 bases between the two germline ends. Full variable domain (remainder filled in from reference TRBV15 and TRBJ2-2): DAMVIQNPRYQVTQFGKPVTLSCSQTLNHNVMYWYQQKSSQAPKLLFHYYDKDFNNEADTPDNFQSRRPNTSFCFLDIRSPGLGDTAMYLCATSRDRGELFFGEGSRLTVL.

As concerns this clonotype: This may be a read error: a much more frequent sequence differs by one nucleotide. The rearrangement joins TRBV10-3 to TRBJ2-2; 11 bases match TRBD1. V dropped 1 base and J dropped 2; count of bases not matched to a gene: 3. This CDR3 is 17 amino acids long. Germline assignment: CDR1 ENHRY and CDR2 SYGVKD. The CDR3 DNA follows: TGTGCCATCAGTGAGTTGGGGACAGGGGGAAACACCGGGGAGCTGTTTTTT. Protein: CAISELGTGGNTGELFF.

J is TRBJ2-7 and V is TRBV5-1; D remains ambiguous. Trimming removed 0 bases from V and 9 bases from J, with 16 bases in between. The CDR3 is 14 residues long. CDR1 and CDR2 (germline): SGHRS, YFSETQ. Here the CDR3 DNA reads TGCGCCAGCAGCTTGGACAAGACCGATATGGTGCAGTACTTC. Its protein product is CASSLDKTDMVQYF.